The 5 T cell receptor beta chains given below trace back to one sample, sequenced in a study of blood T cell repertoires in COVID-19. Here immunoSEQ multiplex PCR was the method, and the copy in TCRdb shows in-frame clones only, minus some. Of some 390,000 clones listed, roughly 91% are singletons. Material: PBMCs or T cells enriched from blood (not recorded which). Receptors originate from a woman in her thirties who had recovered from COVID-19.

The V gene is TRBV7-3, the J gene TRBJ1-1; D not certain. Between the trimmed V and J ends, which lost 2 bases and 4 bases, there was a span of 11 bases. The CDR3 consists of 14 residues. CDR1 SGHTA and CDR2 FQGTGA come from the germline V gene. The CDR3 loop reads CASSLDPAATEAFF. For the CDR3, the DNA is TGTGCCAGCAGCTTAGACCCGGCGGCCACTGAAGCTTTCTTT.

The chain uses TRBV28 and TRBJ1-2; D gene unclear. Germline loops: CDR1 MDHEN, CDR2 SYDVKM. The CDR3 spans 17 residues. V lost 3 bases and J lost 4, with 21 bases in between. In DNA form, the CDR3 reads TGTGCCAGCAGTTTTGGTCCGGGTCCGGTCTTGACCTATGGCTACACCTTC. Its protein is CASSFGPGPVLTYGYTF.

This sequence joins TRBV7-2 and TRBJ1-6; 9 positions match TRBD1. J gave up 10 bases and V 1 base, and 8 bases lay outside the gene matches. Germline loops: CDR1 SGHTA, CDR2 FQGNSA. The length of the CDR3 is 16 residues. This CDR3 is CASSLDGTGGLSPLHF. CDR3 nucleotides: TGTGCCAGCAGCTTAGATGGCACAGGGGGCTTATCACCCCTCCACTTT.

The gene calls are TRBV5-1 and TRBJ2-7; D possibly corresponds to TRBD2 (7 bases). CDR1 SGHRS and CDR2 YFSETQ come from the germline V gene. The CDR3 is made up of 14 amino acids. Between the trimmed V and J ends, which lost 0 bases and 3 bases, there was a span of 10 bases. CDR3 in amino acids: CASSLVGGGYEQYF. The CDR3, as DNA: TGCGCCAGCAGCTTGGTGGGAGGGGGCTACGAGCAGTACTTC.

This chain connects TRBV3-1 (or the pseudogene TRBV3-2) to TRBJ1-3; TRBD1 might be the D (6 bases). This CDR3 is built from 16 residues. Trimming shortened V by 3 bases and J by 2 bases, and 14 bases separated the two germline ends. Germline CDR1 and CDR2: LGHDT and YNNKEL (reference sequence). CDR3 amino acids: CASSHATTGPGNTIYF. DNA for the CDR3: TGTGCCAGCAGCCACGCGACGACAGGACCTGGAAACACCATATATTTT.